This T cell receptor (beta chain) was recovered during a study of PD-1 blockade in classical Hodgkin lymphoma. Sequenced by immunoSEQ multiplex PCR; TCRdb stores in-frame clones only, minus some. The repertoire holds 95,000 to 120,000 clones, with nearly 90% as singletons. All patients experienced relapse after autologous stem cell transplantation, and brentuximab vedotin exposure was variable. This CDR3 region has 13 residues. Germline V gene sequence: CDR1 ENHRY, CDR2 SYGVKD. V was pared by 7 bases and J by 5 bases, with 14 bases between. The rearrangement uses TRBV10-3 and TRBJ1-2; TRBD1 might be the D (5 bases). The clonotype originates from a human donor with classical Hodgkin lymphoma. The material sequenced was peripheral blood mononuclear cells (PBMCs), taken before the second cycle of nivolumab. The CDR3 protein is CAITPGEEYGYTF. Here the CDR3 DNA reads TGTGCCATCACCCCGGGGGAGGAGTATGGCTACACCTTC.